Shown below are 31 T cell receptor beta chains from a single sample sequenced in a study of cytomegalovirus exposure and HLA in healthy donors. With 60 Vbeta and 13 Jbeta primers, the PCR was carried out. The protocol was immunoSEQ multiplex PCR, while the TCRdb copy is restricted to in-frame clones and leaves out a portion. The sample consists of about 200,000 clones, approximately 79% of them appearing once. Sequenced sample: PBMCs. The origin of the receptors is a girl aged 5 to 17 in good health and CMV-seropositive.

This chain links TRBV2 with TRBJ2-2; possible D gene TRBD1, 6 bases. The CDR3 is 15 amino acids. The V gene's germline CDR1 is SNHLY and CDR2 FYNNEI. With 7 bases removed from V and 7 bases from J, the gap between germline ends came to 19 bases. This chain's CDR3 is CASNEGALGGGELFF. The DNA for the CDR3 is TGTGCCAGCAACGAAGGGGCCCTAGGGGGCGGGGAGCTGTTTTTT. The full variable domain, in which reference TRBV2 and TRBJ2-2 provide the parts outside the CDR3, is EPEVTQTPSHQVTQMGQEVILRCVPISNHLYFYWYRQILGQKVEFLVSFYNNEISEKSEIFDDQFSVERPDGSNFTLKIRSTKLEDSAMYFCASNEGALGGGELFFGEGSRLTVL.

The rearrangement uses TRBV7-2 and TRBJ1-2; a weak D match, TRBD1 (5 bases). The CDR3 loop spans 17 amino acids. Germline-derived CDR1 and CDR2 are SGHTA and FQGNSA. V lost 2 bases and J lost 0, with 16 bases in between. This chain's CDR3 is CASSLSVSGGSNYGYTF. Here the CDR3 DNA reads TGTGCCAGCAGCTTATCCGTCAGTGGGGGGTCTAACTATGGCTACACCTTC. The full variable domain, in which reference TRBV7-2 and TRBJ1-2 provide the parts outside the CDR3, is GAGVSQSPSNKVTEKGKDVELRCDPISGHTALYWYRQSLGQGLEFLIYFQGNSAPDKSGLPSDRFSAERTGGSVSTLTIQRTQQEDSAVYLCASSLSVSGGSNYGYTFGSGTRLTVV.

This chain links TRBV5-6 with TRBJ1-6; tentatively, D is TRBD1 (6 bases). Trimming took 4 bases from V and 10 from J, leaving 18 bases between them. CDR1 and CDR2 (germline): SGHDT, YYEEEE. CDR3 size: 15 residues. CDR3 sequence: CASSLQGTVGSPLHF. CDR3 in DNA: TGTGCCAGCAGCCTACAGGGTACCGTGGGGTCACCCCTCCACTTT.

The J gene is TRBJ2-3, the V gene TRBV27, with TRBD1 matching over 11 bases. The CDR3 covers 15 residues. Germline-derived CDR1 and CDR2 are MNHEY and SMNVEV (reference sequence). Unmatched junction bases numbered 9, after V lost 5 bases and J lost 8 bases. The CDR3 region has the DNA TGTGCCAGCAGTCCGCGGACAGGGGGCCGGGGTACGCAGTATTTT. It codes for CASSPRTGGRGTQYF.

The chain is built from TRBV5-1 and TRBJ2-3, with 16 bases identical to TRBD2. CDR1 and CDR2 from the germline V gene are SGHRS and YFSETQ. This CDR3 region has 15 residues. The V segment lost 4 bases and the J segment 14 bases; nucleotides outside the gene matches: 10. CDR3 residues: CASSSGTSGGASLYF. In nucleotides, the CDR3 is TGCGCCAGCAGCAGCGGGACTAGCGGGGGGGCGAGCTTGTATTTT.

This chain joins TRBV7-2 and TRBJ1-3, with D maybe TRBD1 (6 bases). This CDR3 is built from 15 residues. CDR1 SGHTA and CDR2 FQGNSA come from the germline V gene. Trimming cost V 4 bases and J 9 bases, with 19 bases left between them. The CDR3 loop reads CASSSSKDSLSTIYF. CDR3 in DNA: TGTGCCAGCAGCTCCTCCAAGGACAGCCTAAGCACCATATATTTT.

In the case of this clone: One end of the junction is discordant with germline, which a read error may explain. V gene TRBV19 combines with J gene TRBJ1-4, with 7 bases that match TRBD1. Germline loops: CDR1 LNHDA, CDR2 SQIVND (reference sequence). CDR3 length: 16 residues. The CDR3 here is CASSALRQGSNEKLFF. CDR3 nucleotide sequence: TGTGCCAGTAGTGCACTCCGACAGGGTTCTAACGAAAAACTGTTTTTT.

The rearrangement uses TRBV9 and TRBJ2-6; TRBD2 agrees at 7 bases. V was pared by 4 bases and J by 0 bases, with 4 bases of the junction left unmatched. This CDR3 is built from 16 residues. Germline-derived CDR1 and CDR2 are SGDLS and YYNGEE. DNA for the CDR3: TGTGCCAGCAGCCCGGGGGGAAGCTCTGGGGCCAACGTCCTGACTTTC. It codes for CASSPGGSSGANVLTF.

J is TRBJ2-5 and V is TRBV15, with D possibly being TRBD2 (5 bases). The DNA end lines up better with TRBJ2-7; the J call may be wrong. Germline values: CDR1 LNHNV, CDR2 YYDKDF (reference sequence). CDR3 length equals 16 residues. The chain's CDR3 is CATSSRTAGGTYEQYF. Written as DNA, the CDR3 is TGTGCCACCAGCAGTAGAACAGCAGGAGGTACCTACGAGCAGTACTTC.

The CDR3 is CASSQTGTGEFEQYF. The DNA of the CDR3 is TGCGCCAGCAGCCAGACCGGGACAGGGGAGTTCGAGCAGTACTTC. The chain has TRBV5-1 and TRBJ2-7; TRBD1 matches 10 bases. With 4 bases clipped from V and 6 bases from J, the junction kept 10 bases outside the gene matches. The germline V gene encodes CDR1 SGHRS and CDR2 YFSETQ. CDR3 length: 15 amino acids.

The J gene is TRBJ2-3, the V gene TRBV5-3, with 8 bases matching TRBD1. TRBV5-3 is classed as an ORF, of uncertain function. The J segment lost 2 bases and the V segment lost 4 bases, leaving 6 bases of the junction unmatched. CDR3 size: 15 residues. DNA for the CDR3: TGTGCCAGAAGCACCGACAGGGGAGACACAGATACGCAGTATTTT. Translating it yields CARSTDRGDTDTQYF.

J is TRBJ2-7 and V is TRBV11-2; TRBD2 matches at 9 bases. J was trimmed by 3 bases and V by 0 bases; bases with no gene match: 3. Germline values: CDR1 SGHAT, CDR2 FQNNGV. The CDR3 consists of 15 residues. This CDR3 reads CASSLDGTSFYEQYF. Here the CDR3 DNA reads TGTGCCAGCAGCTTAGACGGGACTAGCTTCTACGAGCAGTACTTC. The full variable domain, rest sourced from reference TRBV11-2 and TRBJ2-7, is EAGVAQSPRYKIIEKRQSVAFWCNPISGHATLYWYQQILGQGPKLLIQFQNNGVVDDSQLPKDRFSAERLKGVDSTLKIQPAKLEDSAVYLCASSLDGTSFYEQYFGPGTRLTVT.

The CDR3: CATSRDRDRGANQPQHF. The CDR3 coding sequence is TGTGCCACCAGCAGAGATCGGGACAGGGGGGCCAATCAGCCCCAGCATTTT. The chain joins TRBV15 to TRBJ1-5; 11 bases map to TRBD1. Germline V lookup: CDR1 LNHNV, CDR2 YYDKDF (reference sequence). The CDR3 consists of 17 residues. V was clipped by 0 bases and J by 3 bases; unmatched bases: 4. Combining the CDR3 with reference TRBV15 and TRBJ1-5 gives the whole variable domain DAMVIQNPRYQVTQFGKPVTLSCSQTLNHNVMYWYQQKSSQAPKLLFHYYDKDFNNEADTPDNFQSRRPNTSFCFLDIRSPGLGDTAMYLCATSRDRDRGANQPQHFGDGTRLSIL.

The chain links TRBV4-3 to TRBJ1-2, with 11 bases identical to TRBD1. V shed 4 bases, J shed 8 bases, and the junction held 15 bases outside the gene matches. Germline V gives CDR1 LGHNA, CDR2 YSLEER. The CDR3 is 17 residues long. The CDR3 DNA reads as TGCGCCAGCAGCCCGATAGCCGGACAGGGGGCGGCTGTAGGCTACACCTTC. Protein sequence: CASSPIAGQGAAVGYTF.

The J gene is TRBJ1-5, the V gene TRBV11-1, with a weak D call TRBD1 (6 bases). The length of the CDR3 is 16 residues. Germline V gives CDR1 SGHAT, CDR2 FQDESV (reference sequence). With 6 bases removed from V and 5 bases from J, the gap between germline ends came to 20 bases. CDR3: CASSWGPTHDDQPQHF. CDR3 DNA sequence: TGTGCCAGCAGTTGGGGGCCGACACATGATGATCAGCCCCAGCATTTT.

CDR3 in amino acids: CASSLLHSGGAFGANVLTF. The CDR3 DNA is TGCGCCAGCAGCCTCTTACATAGCGGGGGGGCGTTCGGGGCCAACGTCCTGACTTTC. The chain employs TRBV4-3 and TRBJ2-6, with 11 bases aligning to TRBD2. CDR3 length: 19 amino acids. The germline V gene has CDR1 LGHNA and CDR2 YSLEER. V lost 4 bases, J lost 4 bases, and 12 bases stayed unmatched.

This clone has only one observation. The chain recombines TRBV7-2 with TRBJ2-7; TRBD1 agrees at 7 bases. The CDR3 has 15 residues. Germline V gene lookup returns CDR1 SGHTA and CDR2 FQGNSA. The V and J ends lost 4 bases and 1 base, in that order; junction bases with no gene match: 7. The CDR3 sequence: CASSSTQGWSYEQYF. Here the CDR3 DNA reads TGTGCCAGCAGCTCAACACAGGGGTGGTCCTACGAGCAGTACTTC.

In this sample, this clone turned up a few times. The chain couples TRBV2 to TRBJ2-1; D may be TRBD2 (6 bases). Trimming took off 10 bases at V and 12 bases at J, with 19 bases between the two ends. Germline lookup yields CDR1 SNHLY and CDR2 FYNNEI. This CDR3 spans 12 amino acids. CDR3 sequence (DNA): TGTGCCATCCTCCTTACCCGCGGGGCGCAGTTCTTC. Amino acids: CAILLTRGAQFF.

CDR3 residues: CATSREPAAVGVEPQHF. CDR3 DNA: TGTGCCACCAGCAGAGAACCAGCGGCGGTCGGTGTTGAGCCCCAGCATTTT. This sequence joins TRBV15 and TRBJ1-5; D remains ambiguous. The V end was cut by 0 bases, the J end by 8 bases, with 20 bases between. The CDR3 covers 17 residues. Germline CDR1 is LNHNV and CDR2 is YYDKDF (reference sequence).

J is TRBJ2-7 and V is TRBV9; D possibly corresponds to TRBD1 (5 bases). This CDR3 is built from 14 residues. The germline gives CDR1 SGDLS, CDR2 YYNGEE. With 3 bases removed from V and 0 bases from J, the gap between germline ends came to 10 bases. The CDR3 region has the DNA TGTGCCAGCAGCGGGGGCTCTAGCTCCTACGAGCAGTACTTC. This encodes CASSGGSSSYEQYF.

There are a few counts of this clone. The rearrangement joins TRBV10-3 to TRBJ2-2, with a weak D call TRBD1 (6 bases). The ends were cut back, 7 bases at V and 4 bases at J, with 13 bases in the middle. The germline gives CDR1 ENHRY, CDR2 SYGVKD. The CDR3 is made up of 14 amino acids. The CDR3 nucleotides are TGTGCCATCAACGGCAGGGGCGGCACCGGGGAGCTGTTTTTT. It specifies CAINGRGGTGELFF.

The DNA of the CDR3 is TGTGCCAGCAGCCCTGGGGGGTACGAGCAGTACTTC. Its protein product is CASSPGGYEQYF. The V and J genes are TRBV5-4 and TRBJ2-7; possibly TRBD2 for D (6 bases). CDR3 length equals 12 residues. V was trimmed by 4 bases and J by 4 bases, leaving 9 bases between them. CDR1 is SGHNT, CDR2 YYREEE, per germline (reference sequence).

The chain links TRBV14 to TRBJ2-2, with 7 bases aligning to TRBD1. V lost 4 bases and J lost 1; bases outside the gene matches: 3. The CDR3 loop spans 15 amino acids. Germline V gene data show CDR1 as SGHDN and CDR2 as FVKESK. In DNA form, the CDR3 reads TGTGCCAGCAGCCTTTCAGGGGGGAACACCGGGGAGCTGTTTTTT. Encoded protein: CASSLSGGNTGELFF.

CDR3 bases: TGCAGCGTCGACGGTGTAGCGGGGGGGCCCCCGGGACCAGAGACCCAGTACTTC. This gives the protein CSVDGVAGGPPGPETQYF. This sequence joins TRBV29-1 and TRBJ2-5; 11 bases line up with TRBD2. This CDR3 has 18 residues. CDR1 SQVTM and CDR2 ANQGSEA come from the germline V gene. V lost 6 bases to trimming and J lost 4 bases; unmatched junction nucleotides: 19.

V is TRBV10-3 and J is TRBJ1-1; no firm D call. Per germline, CDR1 ENHRY and CDR2 SYGVKD. Deletions cut 5 bases from V and 0 bases from J, with 10 bases between. The CDR3 sequence is 14 residues long. The CDR3, as DNA: TGTGCCATCAGTACACAAGAAATGAACACTGAAGCTTTCTTT. The encoded protein is CAISTQEMNTEAFF.

The chain links TRBV4-1 to TRBJ1-5, with D hard to call. Germline CDR1 reads MGHRA; CDR2 reads YSYEKL. V was cut by 0 bases and J by 4 bases, with 7 bases left in between. The CDR3 has 14 residues. CDR3 sequence: CASSQDSLNQPQHF. The DNA for the CDR3 is TGCGCCAGCAGCCAAGATTCTCTGAATCAGCCCCAGCATTTT.

This clone was seen a handful of times. V is TRBV30 and J is TRBJ1-2; 7 bases are a match to TRBD1. The ends lost 0 bases at V and 4 bases at J; junction bases unmatched: 8. The CDR3 sequence is 15 residues long. The germline gives CDR1 GTSNPN, CDR2 SVGIG (reference sequence). This chain's CDR3 is CAWSVWDRARYGYTF. The CDR3 DNA follows: TGTGCCTGGAGTGTATGGGACAGAGCACGCTATGGCTACACCTTC. Drawing the rest from reference TRBV30 and TRBJ1-2, the complete variable domain is SQTIHQWPATLVQPVGSPLSLECTVEGTSNPNLYWYRQAAGRGLQLLFYSVGIGQISSEVPQNLSASRPQDRQFILSSKKLLLSDSGFYLCAWSVWDRARYGYTFGSGTRLTVV.

The genes are TRBV7-9 and TRBJ2-3, with TRBD2 matching 7 bases. After removal of 5 bases from V and 0 bases from J, the junction contained 5 bases not matched to a gene. The CDR3 is made up of 15 amino acids. The germline CDR1 and CDR2 sequences are SEHNR and FQNEAQ (reference sequence). CDR3 nucleotides: TGTGCCAGCAGCCCGGGAGGTTCTAGCACAGATACGCAGTATTTT. Protein product: CASSPGGSSTDTQYF.

CDR3 nucleotides: TGTGCCAGCAGTTCGGGGGTTGGCTATGGCTACACCTTC. Translated, it gives CASSSGVGYGYTF. The chain is built from TRBV2 and TRBJ1-2; D might be TRBD1 (5 bases). This CDR3 contains 13 residues. Germline values: CDR1 SNHLY, CDR2 FYNNEI. Trimming took 5 bases from V and 4 from J, leaving 11 bases between them.

The V call is TRBV6-5, the J call TRBJ1-1; 10 bases line up with TRBD1. Looked up from germline, CDR1 is MNHEY and CDR2 is SVGAGI. V shed 6 bases and J 5 bases; nucleotides not matched to a gene: 6. CDR3 length: 14 residues. In DNA, the CDR3 is TGTGCCAGCAGGAAGACAGGGGGCCTAACTGAAGCTTTCTTT. Its protein is CASRKTGGLTEAFF.

V gene TRBV19 combines with J gene TRBJ2-6; TRBD2 matches 7 bases. This CDR3 contains 14 residues. Germline V CDR1 and CDR2: LNHDA, SQIVND (reference sequence). Germline trimming cut 10 bases from V and 2 bases from J; bases unmatched to any gene: 5. CDR3 loop: CATRAGAGANVLTF. CDR3 DNA sequence: TGTGCCACCCGGGCGGGGGCTGGGGCCAACGTCCTGACTTTC.